This TCR beta chain emerged from a study of OX40 agonist ivuxolimab in advanced cancers. As for the study more broadly: Ivuxolimab was a fully human IgG2 agonistic monoclonal antibody targeting the costimulatory receptor OX40 (CD134). Intravenous ivuxolimab was administered to patients every 2 weeks at six dose levels: 0.01, 0.1, 0.3, 1.5, 3 and 10 mg/kg. Among the 50 to 55 dose-escalation patients, 19 had hepatocellular carcinoma, about 15 melanoma, 9 renal cell carcinoma and 9 head and neck cancer. The dose-escalation cohort was 82.7% male with a mean age of roughly 62 years, ranging from roughly 20 to 85. Prior anti-PD-1, anti-PD-L1 or anti-CTLA-4 therapy was permitted, and approximately 40% of dose-escalation patients had received checkpoint inhibitors. Partial responses were achieved by three dose-escalation patients, of whom one had hepatocellular carcinoma and two had cutaneous melanoma. The purpose of peripheral TCRbeta sequencing was to test whether ivuxolimab changed TCR sequence diversity and led to clonal T-cell expansion. The monotherapy dose-escalation portion (N ≈ 52 patients) of the phase I ivuxolimab trial is reported in the paper.

Paper-wide results and their limitations: In the 0.1-3.0 mg/kg groups, partial responders were among the patients with the lowest normalized peripheral clonal expansion, particularly in CD8+ T cells. After ivuxolimab, expanded clones were on average more numerous among CD8+ T cells than among CD4+ T cells. At doses of 0.1 to 3.0 mg/kg, clonal expansion of both CD4+ and CD8+ T cells in blood was seen between baseline and week 6. The antigen specificity of the peripheral T cells that underwent clonal expansion was not determined. Low levels of normalized T-cell clonal expansion were also shown by some nonresponding patients.

Comments on this clone: Its antigen specificity is not known. Base qualities are not recorded, but no much larger clone differs from it by a single base.

To sequence the TCRbeta CDR3 region, genomic DNA was isolated from the sorted cells. The immunoSEQ Assay was used for sequencing of TCRbeta CDR3 regions. The source is immuneACCESS, and TCRdb retained only in-frame sequences with V and J called. Part of the clones is not carried over; for the studies checked, unresolved V genes explain less than half of this, and the remainder is unexplained. The sample table contains fewer than 95,000 clones; only one count was recorded for around 91% of them. 0.81% of the sample rests with the top ten. The germline V gene (reference sequence) sets CDR1 to SEHNR and CDR2 to FQNEAQ. Its CDR3 holds 12 amino acids, cysteine through phenylalanine. Only the CDR3 DNA stays, 36 bases, in frame from base 1. V and J lose 11 bases and 8 bases, and a span of 18 bases separates them. The trial excluded patients who had a history of autoimmune disease or were on systemic immunosuppression. Peripheral blood for TCR sequencing was drawn from every dose cohort at baseline, at cycle 4 day 1 and at cycle 7 day 1. Samples came from an open-label, multicenter, first-in-human phase I dose-escalation trial of ivuxolimab. The trial enrolled adults with locally advanced or metastatic head and neck squamous cell, hepatocellular, melanoma or renal cell carcinoma. Before TCR sequencing, CD4+ T cells and CD8+ T cells were sorted from peripheral blood as separate populations.

Specimen: CD4+ or CD8+ T cells sorted from blood, collected in a trial of the OX40 agonist ivuxolimab. The chain is encoded by TRBV7-9 joined to TRBJ1-2, and TRBD1 may be the D gene, going by 5 matching bases. The receptor was derived from an adult with an advanced solid tumor such as melanoma, head and neck, liver or kidney cancer. The CDR3 here reads CAEDPRDSGYTF. The bases read TGTGCCGAGGACCCCCGGGACTCCGGCTACACCTTC.